Listed below are T cell receptor beta chains from one sample, sequenced in a study of graft-versus-host responses after intestinal transplantation. The antigens for these receptors are not known. This table comes from immunoSEQ multiplex PCR, and its TCRdb copy is limited to in-frame clones, with some not included. The data contain fewer than 150,000 clones, around 90% of them seen just once; the ten biggest clones take up approximately 0.17%. The material was unstimulated CD4+ T cells sorted from spleen or lymph node cells, obtained before intestinal transplant. The receptors here all came from a human donor who received an intestinal transplant. Each CDR3 is given with its conserved first and last residue. Fields, in order: CDR3 protein, J gene, clone size, V gene. Clone sizes are given selectively: once, few, many, or a class where the clone is expanded.

cdr3_aa: CASTHRDGGQGTEAFF
j_call: TRBJ1-1
clone_size: NA
v_call: TRBV19

cdr3_aa: CASSLAGAASYGYTF
j_call: TRBJ1-2
clone_size: NA
v_call: TRBV5-1

cdr3_aa: CASSSLLTGNGELFF
j_call: TRBJ2-2
clone_size: NA
v_call: TRBV5-1

cdr3_aa: CASSLGDSLSYNEQFF
j_call: TRBJ2-1
clone_size: NA
v_call: TRBV11-3

cdr3_aa: CASSSPQGSYNEQFF
j_call: TRBJ2-1
clone_size: NA
v_call: TRBV11-2

cdr3_aa: CASSADRTAAFF
j_call: TRBJ1-1
clone_size: NA
v_call: TRBV7-9

cdr3_aa: CASNSLGGSGKEKLFF
j_call: TRBJ1-4
clone_size: NA
v_call: TRBV19

cdr3_aa: CASSYAQSNEKLFF
j_call: TRBJ1-4
clone_size: once
v_call: TRBV6-5

cdr3_aa: CASSVMGARWGGYTF
j_call: TRBJ1-2
clone_size: NA
v_call: TRBV9

cdr3_aa: CTSSQGHPAYEQYF
j_call: TRBJ2-7
clone_size: NA
v_call: TRBV1

cdr3_aa: CASSPGTRQMGGEQFF
j_call: TRBJ2-1
clone_size: once
v_call: TRBV18

cdr3_aa: CASSPDATNEKLFF
j_call: TRBJ1-4
clone_size: NA
v_call: TRBV18

cdr3_aa: CASSQSPGREAFF
j_call: TRBJ1-1
clone_size: NA
v_call: TRBV14

cdr3_aa: CASSLVPLSTSGDTDTQYF
j_call: TRBJ2-3
clone_size: NA
v_call: TRBV7-8

cdr3_aa: CASSQDPATQYGYTF
j_call: TRBJ1-2
clone_size: NA
v_call: TRBV4-2

cdr3_aa: CASTRTGNTEAFF
j_call: TRBJ1-1
clone_size: NA
v_call: TRBV6-5

cdr3_aa: CASSIGTRGSNQPQHF
j_call: TRBJ1-5
clone_size: NA
v_call: TRBV19

cdr3_aa: CASNIQGKNGYTF
j_call: TRBJ1-2
clone_size: NA
v_call: TRBV25-1

cdr3_aa: CAISGSGGQETQYF
j_call: TRBJ2-5
clone_size: once
v_call: TRBV10-3

cdr3_aa: CASSQDLYGYTF
j_call: TRBJ1-2
clone_size: NA
v_call: TRBV14

cdr3_aa: CASSPGGGGASTDTQYF
j_call: TRBJ2-3
clone_size: NA
v_call: TRBV4-1

cdr3_aa: CASRVQGPYGYTF
j_call: TRBJ1-2
clone_size: NA
v_call: TRBV2

cdr3_aa: CASKPGVEWDTEAFF
j_call: TRBJ1-1
clone_size: NA
v_call: TRBV5-1

cdr3_aa: CASSVGTGSSNYGYTF
j_call: TRBJ1-2
clone_size: once
v_call: TRBV6-1

cdr3_aa: CASSPTPDSYNEQFF
j_call: TRBJ2-1
clone_size: NA
v_call: TRBV7-2

cdr3_aa: CASSLAGAETQYF
j_call: TRBJ2-5
clone_size: NA
v_call: TRBV27

cdr3_aa: CASSLPTGPGNTIYF
j_call: TRBJ1-3
clone_size: NA
v_call: TRBV5-6